This T cell receptor beta chain stems from a study of cytomegalovirus exposure and HLA in healthy donors. The J segment lost 2 bases and the V segment lost 3 bases, leaving 3 bases of the junction unmatched. Germline CDR1 is SEHNR and CDR2 is FQNEAQ (reference sequence). This CDR3 is built from 14 residues. Both 60 Vbeta primers and 13 Jbeta primers went into the PCR. Produced via immunoSEQ multiplex PCR; TCRdb's table is partial and in-frame only. The sample contains fewer than 150,000 clones, under 80% of which appear only once. Concerning this clone: Its antigen is unidentified.

Study results and limitations: Reportedly, cytomegalovirus status was diagnosed with high sensitivity and specificity. TRBV6-2, TRBV6-3 and other indistinguishable V segments were excluded. Later on, an analysis found that several of the most significant clusters appeared to be linked to common viral pathogens, which included parvovirus B19. CMV serostatus alone was available as immune exposure information.

This receptor was identified in a woman aged 45-65 years in good health and CMV-seropositive. The V gene is TRBV7-9, the J gene TRBJ1-2, with 7 positions matching TRBD1. Source material: PBMCs. CDR3 in amino acids: CASSFATGNYGYTF. The DNA of the CDR3 is TGTGCCAGCAGCTTTGCGACAGGGAACTATGGCTACACCTTC. Drawing the rest from reference TRBV7-9 and TRBJ1-2, the complete variable domain is DTGVSQNPRHKITKRGQNVTFRCDPISEHNRLYWYRQTLGQGPEFLTYFQNEAQLEKSRLLSDRFSAERPKGSFSTLEIQRTEQGDSAMYLCASSFATGNYGYTFGSGTRLTVV.